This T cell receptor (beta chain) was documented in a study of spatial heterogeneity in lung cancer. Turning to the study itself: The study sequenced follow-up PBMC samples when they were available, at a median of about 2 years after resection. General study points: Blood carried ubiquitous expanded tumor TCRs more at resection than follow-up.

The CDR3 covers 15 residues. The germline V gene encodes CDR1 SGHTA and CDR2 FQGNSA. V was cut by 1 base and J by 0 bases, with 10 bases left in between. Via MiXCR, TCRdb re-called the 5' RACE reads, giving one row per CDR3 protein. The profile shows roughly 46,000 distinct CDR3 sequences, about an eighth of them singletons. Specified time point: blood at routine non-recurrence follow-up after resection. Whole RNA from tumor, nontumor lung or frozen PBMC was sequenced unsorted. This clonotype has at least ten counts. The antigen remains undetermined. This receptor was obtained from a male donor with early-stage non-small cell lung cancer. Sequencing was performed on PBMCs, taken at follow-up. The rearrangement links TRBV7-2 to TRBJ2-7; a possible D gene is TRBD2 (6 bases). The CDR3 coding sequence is TGTGCCAGCAGCTTAGGTAGCGGCACCTCCTACGAGCAGTACTTC. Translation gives CASSLGSGTSYEQYF.